A single sample is the source of the 24 T cell receptor beta chains below, sequenced in a study of T and B cells in COVID-19 patients. Blood genomic DNA input for TRB amplification was about 240-550 ng. BIOMED2 TRB-A/B primer pools were used in multiplex TRB PCR. TCRdb recomputed calls from the multiplex PCR reads with MiXCR, one row per CDR3 protein. The profile shows about 3,100 distinct CDR3 sequences, 22% of them singletons. The material sequenced was blood. These receptors all stem from a human donor with active COVID-19.

V gene TRBV10-3 combines with J gene TRBJ1-2; TRBD1 matches at 7 bases. V lost 6 bases to trimming and J lost 8 bases; unmatched junction nucleotides: 6. The length of the CDR3 is 12 residues. Germline V CDR1 and CDR2: ENHRY, SYGVKD. CDR3 nucleotide sequence: TGTGCCATCAGGAAACAGGGGAACGGCTACACCTTC. Encoded protein: CAIRKQGNGYTF.

CDR3 loop: CASSSPSGGLVDEQFF. CDR3 nucleotides: TGTGCCAGCAGCTCCCCTAGCGGGGGGTTGGTGGATGAGCAGTTCTTC. The chain links TRBV7-3 to TRBJ2-1; 11 positions agree with TRBD2. CDR1 and CDR2 (germline): SGHTA, FQGTGA. Trimming cost V 4 bases and J 8 bases; bases outside gene matches: 10. The CDR3 spans 16 residues.

The genes are TRBV29-1 and TRBJ1-1; D remains unclear. Trimming removed 4 bases from V and 3 bases from J, with 18 bases in between. The V gene's germline CDR1 is SQVTM and CDR2 ANQGSEA. CDR3 length equals 15 residues. The chain's CDR3 is CSVVPVAGTYTEAFF. The CDR3, as DNA: TGCAGCGTTGTCCCCGTCGCAGGAACTTACACTGAAGCTTTCTTT.

The chain links TRBV20-1 to TRBJ2-7; perhaps D is TRBD1 or TRBD2 (5 bases each). Germline V gene data show CDR1 as DFQATT and CDR2 as SNEGSKA (reference sequence). V was shortened by 3 bases and J by 5 bases, with 8 bases between the two germline ends. The CDR3 consists of 11 residues. CDR3: CSASSGHEQYF. CDR3 DNA: TGCAGTGCTAGTTCGGGGCACGAGCAGTACTTC.

The chain couples TRBV7-2 to TRBJ1-2; D uncertain. Germline assignment: CDR1 SGHTA and CDR2 FQGNSA. Trimming removed 1 base from V and 7 bases from J, with 7 bases in between. This CDR3 spans 12 amino acids. The CDR3 nucleotides read TGTGCCAGCAGCTTAGGGGGAGGTGGCTACACCTTC. It encodes CASSLGGGGYTF.

J is TRBJ1-5 and V is TRBV7-9; no definite D call. V lost 6 bases to trimming and J lost 2 bases, with 11 bases between them. Germline loops: CDR1 SEHNR, CDR2 FQNEAQ (reference sequence). The CDR3 sequence is 14 residues long. CDR3 DNA sequence: TGTGCCAGCAGTACCACCCGGGGCAATCAGCCCCAGCATTTT. The encoded protein is CASSTTRGNQPQHF.

This clonotype was seen more than once but under ten times. The chain carries TRBV20-1 and TRBJ1-2; no definite D call. Trimming stripped 3 bases from V and 5 bases from J, with 13 bases between. The CDR3 consists of 13 residues. The germline gives CDR1 DFQATT, CDR2 SNEGSKA (reference sequence). The CDR3: CSASGTDGYGYTF. The CDR3 DNA follows: TGCAGTGCTAGCGGCACAGATGGGTATGGCTACACCTTC.

This clonotype is deemed medium-sized. V and J are TRBV15 and TRBJ2-2; D not resolved. This CDR3 spans 14 amino acids. CDR1 and CDR2 from the germline V gene are LNHNV and YYDKDF (reference sequence). V was cut by 8 bases and J by 6 bases, with 16 bases left in between. The DNA of the CDR3 is TGTGCCACCGATCATTCTTATGAAGCCGGGGAGCTGTTTTTT. Its translation: CATDHSYEAGELFF.

This clonotype was counted only a few times. This chain connects TRBV4-3 to TRBJ2-1; no firm D call. V lost 0 bases and J lost 10, with 13 bases in between. The CDR3 contains 14 residues. The germline V gene has CDR1 LGHNA and CDR2 YSLEER. In DNA, the CDR3 is TGCGCCAGCAGCCAAGATACCCTTGCCGTAGAGCAGTTCTTC. It codes for CASSQDTLAVEQFF.

This clonotype is medium-sized by share. The chain couples TRBV6-6 to TRBJ2-7, with D perhaps given as TRBD1 or TRBD2 (5 bases each). Trimming removed 11 bases from V and 1 base from J, with 18 bases in between. Germline V gives CDR1 MNHNY, CDR2 SVGAGI (reference sequence). This CDR3 has 14 residues. CDR3 sequence: CAASDTGSSYEQYF. CDR3 sequence (DNA): TGTGCCGCCTCGGACACGGGGAGTTCCTACGAGCAGTACTTC.

This clonotype was found a few times. The V call is TRBV20-1, the J call TRBJ2-7; D may be TRBD1 or TRBD2 (5 bases each). Germline CDR1 DFQATT, CDR2 SNEGSKA (reference sequence). This CDR3 spans 15 amino acids. Trimming pared 1 base from V and 2 bases from J, leaving 15 bases between. The CDR3 coding sequence is TGCAGTGCTAGAGGCCGCCCGGGACCAACCTACGAGCAGTACTTC. Translating it yields CSARGRPGPTYEQYF.

By its share, this clonotype is medium-sized (0.01 to 0.1%). This chain joins TRBV6-5 and TRBJ1-3, with TRBD1 as a possible D gene (6 bases). Trimming cost V 6 bases and J 1 base, with 19 bases left between them. This CDR3 spans 17 amino acids. The germline V gene encodes CDR1 MNHEY and CDR2 SVGAGI. CDR3 region: CASRINDRPLSGNTIYF. The DNA of the CDR3 is TGTGCCAGCAGGATAAATGACAGGCCCTTGTCTGGAAACACCATATATTTT.

By frequency in the sample, this clonotype is medium-sized (0.01 to 0.1%). This sequence joins TRBV6-1 and TRBJ2-7; a weak D match, TRBD1 (5 bases). This CDR3 contains 12 residues. Trimming stripped 7 bases from V and 4 bases from J, with 11 bases between. Germline-derived CDR1 and CDR2 are MNHNS and SASEGT. The CDR3 DNA sequence: TGTGCCAGCACGACAGTCGTTTACGAGCAGTACTTC. The encoded protein is CASTTVVYEQYF.

Notes on this clonotype: One junction end does not reproduce the germline sequence, and a read error may be involved. V gene TRBV5-6 combines with J gene TRBJ1-2, with 8 positions matching TRBD1. There are 13 residues in the CDR3. Germline V gives CDR1 SGHDT, CDR2 YYEEEE. CDR3 loop: CASSRLQGDGYTF. The CDR3 DNA reads TGCGCCAGCAGCCGCCTACAGGGGGATGGCTACACCTTC.

This clonotype is large. J is TRBJ2-2 and V is TRBV27; D is perhaps TRBD1 (5 bases). CDR3 length: 15 amino acids. V was cut by 4 bases and J by 0 bases, with 9 bases left in between. CDR1 is MNHEY and CDR2 is SMNVEV in the germline V gene (reference sequence). The CDR3 loop is CASSWWGTNTGELFF. In DNA form, the CDR3 reads TGTGCCAGCAGTTGGTGGGGCACGAACACCGGGGAGCTGTTTTTT.

This chain joins TRBV7-9 and TRBJ2-7; D possibly uses TRBD1 or TRBD2 (5 bases each). CDR1 and CDR2 (germline): SEHNR, FQNEAQ (reference sequence). The CDR3 is 14 amino acids. V was cut by 4 bases and J by 4 bases, with 14 bases left in between. CDR3 sequence: CASSWDGSSYEQYF. In DNA, the CDR3 is TGTGCCAGCAGCTGGGACGGTTCTAGTTACGAGCAGTACTTC.

The chain carries TRBV4-3 and TRBJ1-3; D is possibly TRBD1 (5 bases). The CDR3 consists of 18 residues. Germline values: CDR1 LGHNA, CDR2 YSLEER. The germline V and J ends were trimmed by 0 bases and 0 bases, with 15 bases remaining between them. The CDR3 DNA reads as TGCGCCAGCAGCCAAGATTGGGGACGGACTAGCTCTGGAAACACCATATATTTT. Protein product: CASSQDWGRTSSGNTIYF.

Relative to its sample, this clonotype is medium-sized. This chain links TRBV24-1 with TRBJ2-7; 8 positions match TRBD1. This CDR3 region has 13 residues. Germline V gives CDR1 KGHDR, CDR2 SFDVKD. J gave up 4 bases and V 7 bases, and 5 bases lay outside the gene matches. The CDR3 DNA reads as TGTGCCACCAGGGACCGACAGGGGTACGAGCAGTACTTC. As protein: CATRDRQGYEQYF.

This chain connects TRBV7-2 to TRBJ1-5; possible D gene TRBD1, 6 bases. Germline CDR1 and CDR2: SGHTA and FQGNSA. The CDR3 is made up of 14 amino acids. The V gene lost 11 bases and the J gene lost 0 bases, with 14 bases spanning the gap. CDR3 DNA: TGTGCCTCAAACAGGGTCGGTAGCAATCAGCCCCAGCATTTT. This translates into CASNRVGSNQPQHF.

Worth noting for this clonotype: At one end, the junction sequence differs from germline, possibly due to a read error. The J gene is TRBJ2-1, the V gene TRBV5-1; no definite D call. The length of the CDR3 is 12 residues. The V gene's germline CDR1 is SGHRS and CDR2 YFSETQ. CDR3 loop: CASNLNNNEQFF. The CDR3 bases are TGCGCCAGCAACTTGAATAACAATGAGCAGTTCTTC.

This clonotype is labeled medium-sized. The chain carries TRBV6-2 or TRBV6-3 and TRBJ2-5, with 10 bases that match TRBD2. This CDR3 is built from 14 residues. Trimming at V came to 6 bases and at J to 5 bases, leaving 6 bases not matched to a gene. Per the germline V gene, CDR1 is MNHEY and CDR2 is SVGEGT. The CDR3 DNA is TGTGCCAGCAGGCTAGCGGGAGATTGGGAGACCCAGTACTTC. Translation gives CASRLAGDWETQYF.

There are a few counts of this clonotype. The chain joins TRBV5-4 to TRBJ2-3, with D possibly being TRBD2 (6 bases). This CDR3 is built from 16 residues. Trimming pared 0 bases from V and 0 bases from J, leaving 11 bases between. Per the germline V gene, CDR1 is SGHNT and CDR2 is YYREEE (reference sequence). The CDR3 protein is CASSLVLGGSTDTQYF. Here the CDR3 DNA reads TGTGCCAGCAGCTTGGTCCTGGGGGGAAGCACAGATACGCAGTATTTT.

This chain uses TRBV6-2 or TRBV6-3 with TRBJ1-5; 9 nucleotides match TRBD1. The germline CDR1 and CDR2 sequences are MNHEY and SVGEGT. V lost 5 bases, J lost 8 bases, and 7 bases stayed unmatched. There are 14 residues in the CDR3. The CDR3 bases are TGTGCCAGCAGTACGCGGACAGGGGAGAAGCCCCAGCATTTT. Translating it yields CASSTRTGEKPQHF.

This clonotype was recorded a few times. CDR3 bases: TGTGCCAGCAGTCCCGGGACAGTTAACTATGGCTACACCTTC. Translated, it gives CASSPGTVNYGYTF. The rearrangement links TRBV12-3 or TRBV12-4 to TRBJ1-2, with TRBD1 matching 7 bases. The CDR3 loop spans 14 amino acids. The ends lost 5 bases at V and 1 base at J; junction bases unmatched: 4.